Detailed here is one T cell receptor beta chain. The source of the sample is a study of CD8 T cells in Susac syndrome. Reverse transcription used about 0.45 to 1 ug RNA and random hexamers. By means of immunoSEQ multiplex PCR, TCR beta CDR3 spanning 54 Vbeta and 13 Jbeta underwent amplification. In TCRdb, the immunoSEQ multiplex PCR reads were re-called with MiXCR into one record per CDR3 protein. This table holds about 120,000 distinct CDR3 sequences, around 94% found once. The V end lost 3 bases, the J end lost 4 bases, and 16 bases lay between the germline ends. The V gene's germline CDR1 is SNHLY and CDR2 FYNNEI. CDR3 length: 15 amino acids.

The J gene is TRBJ2-7, the V gene TRBV2, with D possibly matching TRBD2 (5 bases). What was sequenced was CD4+ T cells from PBMCs. This TCR came from a human donor in good health. CDR3 DNA sequence: TGTGCCAGCAGTGACGAGGGCGCGGGTGCGTACGAGCAGTACTTC. Protein: CASSDEGAGAYEQYF. Drawing the rest from reference TRBV2 and TRBJ2-7, the complete variable domain is EPEVTQTPSHQVTQMGQEVILRCVPISNHLYFYWYRQILGQKVEFLVSFYNNEISEKSEIFDDQFSVERPDGSNFTLKIRSTKLEDSAMYFCASSDEGAGAYEQYFGPGTRLTVT.